The 11 T cell receptor beta chains below all came from one sample that was sequenced in a study. TCRdb processed the RT-PCR reads anew with MiXCR; each CDR3 protein has one entry. The sample records 650,000 to 800,000 distinct CDR3 sequences, 13% to 15% being singletons. The sequencing sample was made of memory CD4+ T cells from blood. The receptors were sampled from a female donor in good health, serving as a healthy control.

The sample holds a few counts of this clonotype. V usage is TRBV7-8 and J usage is TRBJ1-3, with D tentatively TRBD1 (5 bases). Germline CDR1 reads SGHVS; CDR2 reads FQNEAQ. The CDR3 spans 12 residues. V lost 8 bases, J lost 8 bases, and 13 bases lay in between. CDR3 nucleotide sequence: TGTGCCAGCGGGGGGGGATGGGACACCATATATTTT. It is translated as CASGGGWDTIYF.

This clonotype was seen more than once but under ten times. The J gene is TRBJ1-5, the V gene TRBV7-2; D remains ambiguous. The CDR3 sequence is 14 residues long. CDR1 and CDR2 from the germline V gene are SGHTA and FQGNSA. Deletions cut 4 bases from V and 5 bases from J, with 12 bases between. DNA for the CDR3: TGTGCCAGCAGCTCTGACGAGGCCTATCAGCCCCAGCATTTT. Encoded protein: CASSSDEAYQPQHF.

V and J are TRBV28 and TRBJ2-1, with 9 bases that match TRBD2. The V segment lost 7 bases and the J segment 12 bases; nucleotides outside the gene matches: 16. The CDR3 loop spans 15 amino acids. The V gene's germline CDR1 is MDHEN and CDR2 SYDVKM. CDR3 DNA sequence: TGTGCCAGCACAGTTGGAGGAGCGGGGGGCTTGGGGCAGTTCTTC. Encoded protein: CASTVGGAGGLGQFF.

This clonotype has a handful of counts. This rearrangement joins TRBV20-1 to TRBJ2-5; either TRBD1 or TRBD2 may supply D (5 bases each). Germline assignment: CDR1 DFQATT and CDR2 SNEGSKA (reference sequence). There are 12 residues in the CDR3. Trimming cost V 6 bases and J 11 bases, with 19 bases left between them. The DNA for the CDR3 is TGCAGTGCCCTAGGGCGAACAGGAGGACAGTACTTC. It specifies CSALGRTGGQYF.

This clonotype was counted between two and nine times. CDR3 DNA: TGCAGTGCTAGACTCCGACTAGCGGGAGGTGGTGTGTTCTACGAGCAGTACTTC. Its protein is CSARLRLAGGGVFYEQYF. J is TRBJ2-7 and V is TRBV20-1; 13 nucleotides match TRBD2. CDR3 size: 18 residues. V was clipped by 2 bases and J by 3 bases; unmatched bases: 13. Germline CDR1 DFQATT, CDR2 SNEGSKA (reference sequence).

This chain links TRBV6-4 with TRBJ1-5, with a possible D match to TRBD1 (5 bases). V lost 6 bases and J lost 0, with 9 bases in between. The CDR3 runs 14 residues. Germline V gives CDR1 MRHNA, CDR2 SNTAGT. The chain's CDR3 is CASSLRASNQPQHF. CDR3 bases: TGTGCCAGCAGCCTCAGGGCTAGCAATCAGCCCCAGCATTTT.

The chain carries TRBV20-1 and TRBJ1-2; TRBD1 is a possible D gene (6 bases). CDR3 size: 13 residues. V shed 6 bases and J shed 7 bases, with 18 bases lying between them. The germline gives CDR1 DFQATT, CDR2 SNEGSKA (reference sequence). This CDR3 reads CSAEGGASSGYTF. CDR3 bases: TGCAGTGCCGAGGGGGGGGCCTCGAGTGGCTACACCTTC.

This clonotype showed up just a few times. This chain connects TRBV18 to TRBJ1-6; perhaps TRBD1 as D (6 bases). Germline V gene lookup returns CDR1 KGHSH and CDR2 LQKENI. This CDR3 has 16 residues. V was clipped by 4 bases and J by 6 bases, with 16 bases between them. CDR3 in DNA: TGTGCCAGCTCACGAACGGACAGCCGGGGTAATTCACCCCTCCACTTT. Protein sequence: CASSRTDSRGNSPLHF.

The chain recombines TRBV7-9 with TRBJ1-2; TRBD1 aligns across 10 bases. The CDR3 sequence is 16 residues long. V dropped 5 bases and J dropped 4; count of bases not matched to a gene: 10. Germline V gene data show CDR1 as SEHNR and CDR2 as FQNEAQ (reference sequence). The CDR3 region has the DNA TGTGCCAGCAGCGCATCGACAGGGGGCGATGCCTATGGCTACACCTTC. Amino acid sequence: CASSASTGGDAYGYTF.

This clonotype was counted between two and nine times. The chain uses TRBV5-4 and TRBJ2-1; a weak D match, TRBD1 (5 bases). Trimming removed 2 bases from V and 7 bases from J, with 13 bases in between. CDR1 is SGHNT and CDR2 is YYREEE in the germline V gene (reference sequence). The CDR3 is 14 amino acids. The CDR3 bases are TGTGCCAGCAGCTTAGTAACAGGCCGGAATGAGCAGTTCTTC. Protein sequence: CASSLVTGRNEQFF.

This clonotype was seen ten or more times. The J gene is TRBJ2-3, the V gene TRBV12-3 or TRBV12-4; D not certain. V was shortened by 5 bases and J by 8 bases, with 14 bases between the two germline ends. This CDR3 is built from 13 residues. CDR3 sequence (DNA): TGTGCCAGCAGTCTGAGCCTTGGAGTTACGCAGTATTTT. This sequence encodes CASSLSLGVTQYF.